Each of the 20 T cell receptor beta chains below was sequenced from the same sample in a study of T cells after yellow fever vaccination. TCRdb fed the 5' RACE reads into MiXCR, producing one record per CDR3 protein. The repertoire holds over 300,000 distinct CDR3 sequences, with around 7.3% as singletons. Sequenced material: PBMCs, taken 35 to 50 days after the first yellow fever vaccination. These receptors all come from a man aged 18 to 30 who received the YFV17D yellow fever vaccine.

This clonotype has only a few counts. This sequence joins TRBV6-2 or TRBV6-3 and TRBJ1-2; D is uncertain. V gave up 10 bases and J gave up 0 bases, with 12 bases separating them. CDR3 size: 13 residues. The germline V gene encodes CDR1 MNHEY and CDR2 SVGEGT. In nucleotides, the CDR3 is TGTGCCACCGATACAACCTCTAACTATGGCTACACCTTC. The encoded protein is CATDTTSNYGYTF.

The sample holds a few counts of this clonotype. CDR3 coding DNA: TGTGCCAGCCAAGTAGTAAGGTCGACCGGGGAGCTGTTTTTT. This translates into CASQVVRSTGELFF. The chain couples TRBV7-9 to TRBJ2-2; D is unclear. The CDR3 is 14 amino acids. CDR1 SEHNR and CDR2 FQNEAQ come from the germline V gene (reference sequence). Trimming took 8 bases from V and 5 from J, leaving 15 bases between them.

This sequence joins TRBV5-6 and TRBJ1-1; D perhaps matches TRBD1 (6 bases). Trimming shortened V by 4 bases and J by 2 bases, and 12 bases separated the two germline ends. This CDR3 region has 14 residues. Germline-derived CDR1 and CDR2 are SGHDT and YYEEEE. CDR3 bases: TGTGCCAGCAGCCAGGGGACAATAAACACTGAAGCTTTCTTT. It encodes CASSQGTINTEAFF.

CDR3 protein: CASDRGAGYTF. Here the CDR3 DNA reads TGTGCCAGCGACAGGGGAGCCGGCTACACCTTC. This sequence joins TRBV2 and TRBJ1-2, with TRBD1 matching 8 bases. Looked up from germline, CDR1 is SNHLY and CDR2 is FYNNEI. V dropped 8 bases and J dropped 8; count of bases not matched to a gene: 4. There are 11 residues in the CDR3.

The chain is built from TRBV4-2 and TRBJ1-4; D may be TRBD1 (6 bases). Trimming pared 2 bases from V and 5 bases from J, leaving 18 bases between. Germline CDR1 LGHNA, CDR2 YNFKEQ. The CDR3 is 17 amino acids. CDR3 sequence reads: CASSQRWTVQLNEKLFF. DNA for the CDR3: TGTGCCAGCAGCCAACGATGGACAGTGCAACTAAATGAAAAACTGTTTTTT.

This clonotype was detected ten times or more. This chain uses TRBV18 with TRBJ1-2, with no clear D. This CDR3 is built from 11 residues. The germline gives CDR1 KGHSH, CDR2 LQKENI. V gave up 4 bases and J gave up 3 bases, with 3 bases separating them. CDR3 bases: TGTGCCAGCTCACGCGACTATGGCTACACCTTC. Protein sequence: CASSRDYGYTF.

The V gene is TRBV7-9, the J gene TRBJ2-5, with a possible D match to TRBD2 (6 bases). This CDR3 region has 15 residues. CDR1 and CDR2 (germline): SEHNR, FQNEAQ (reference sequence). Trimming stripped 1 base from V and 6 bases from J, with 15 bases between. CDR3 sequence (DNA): TGTGCCAGCAGCTTAGAAGCGGGCCCGCGGAAGACCCAGTACTTC. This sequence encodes CASSLEAGPRKTQYF.

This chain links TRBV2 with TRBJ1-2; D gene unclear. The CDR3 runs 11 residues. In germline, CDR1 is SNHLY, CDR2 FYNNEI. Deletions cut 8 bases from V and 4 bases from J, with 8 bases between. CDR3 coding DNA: TGTGCCAGCCGCAGGACCTATGGCTACACCTTC. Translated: CASRRTYGYTF. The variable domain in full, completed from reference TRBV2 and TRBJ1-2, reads EPEVTQTPSHQVTQMGQEVILRCVPISNHLYFYWYRQILGQKVEFLVSFYNNEISEKSEIFDDQFSVERPDGSNFTLKIRSTKLEDSAMYFCASRRTYGYTFGSGTRLTVV.

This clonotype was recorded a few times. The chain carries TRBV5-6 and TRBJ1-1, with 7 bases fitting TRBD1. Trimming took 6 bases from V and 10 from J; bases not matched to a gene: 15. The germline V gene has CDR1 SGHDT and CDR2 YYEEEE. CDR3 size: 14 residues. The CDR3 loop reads CASTQTGTPWGAFF. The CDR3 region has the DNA TGTGCCAGCACCCAGACAGGGACCCCCTGGGGAGCTTTCTTT.

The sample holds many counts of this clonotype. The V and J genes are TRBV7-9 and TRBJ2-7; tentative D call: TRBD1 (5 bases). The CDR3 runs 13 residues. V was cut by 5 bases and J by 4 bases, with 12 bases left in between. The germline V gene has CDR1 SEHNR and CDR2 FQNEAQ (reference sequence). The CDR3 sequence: CASSPPGIYEQYF. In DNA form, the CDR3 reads TGTGCCAGCAGCCCCCCAGGGATTTACGAGCAGTACTTC.

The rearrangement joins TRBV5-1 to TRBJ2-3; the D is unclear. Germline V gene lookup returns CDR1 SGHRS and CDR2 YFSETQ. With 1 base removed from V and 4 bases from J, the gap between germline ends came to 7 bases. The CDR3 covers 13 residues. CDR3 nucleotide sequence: TGCGCCAGCAGCTTGCAGGCTCCAGATACGCAGTATTTT. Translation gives CASSLQAPDTQYF.

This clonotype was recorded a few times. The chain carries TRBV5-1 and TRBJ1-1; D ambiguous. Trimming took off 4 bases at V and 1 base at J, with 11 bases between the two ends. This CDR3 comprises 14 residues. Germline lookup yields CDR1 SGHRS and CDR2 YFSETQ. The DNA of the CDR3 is TGCGCCAGCAGCGCCGGACCGGCGAACACTGAAGCTTTCTTT. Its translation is CASSAGPANTEAFF.

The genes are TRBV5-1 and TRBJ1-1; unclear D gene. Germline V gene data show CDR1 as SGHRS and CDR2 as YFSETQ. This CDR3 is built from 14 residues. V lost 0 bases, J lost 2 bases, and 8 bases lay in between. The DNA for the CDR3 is TGCGCCAGCAGCTTGGAACGGATAAACACTGAAGCTTTCTTT. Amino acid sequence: CASSLERINTEAFF.

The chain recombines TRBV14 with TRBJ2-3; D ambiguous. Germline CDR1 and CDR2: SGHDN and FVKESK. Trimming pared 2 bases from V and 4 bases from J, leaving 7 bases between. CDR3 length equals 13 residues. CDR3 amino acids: CASSQNQADTQYF. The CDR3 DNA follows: TGTGCCAGCAGCCAAAATCAGGCAGATACGCAGTATTTT.

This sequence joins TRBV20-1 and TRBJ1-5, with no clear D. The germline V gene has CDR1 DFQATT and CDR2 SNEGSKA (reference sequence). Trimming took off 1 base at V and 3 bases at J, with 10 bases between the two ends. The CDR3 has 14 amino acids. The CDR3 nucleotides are TGCAGTGCTAGAGCCGGACCTTTCAATCAGCCCCAGCATTTT. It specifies CSARAGPFNQPQHF.

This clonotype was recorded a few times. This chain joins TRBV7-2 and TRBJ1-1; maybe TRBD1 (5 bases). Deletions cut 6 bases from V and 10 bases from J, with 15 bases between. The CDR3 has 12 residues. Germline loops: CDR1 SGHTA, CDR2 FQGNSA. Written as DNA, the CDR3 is TGTGCCAGCAGAGGAGGATCGGGGCGAGCTTTCTTT. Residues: CASRGGSGRAFF.

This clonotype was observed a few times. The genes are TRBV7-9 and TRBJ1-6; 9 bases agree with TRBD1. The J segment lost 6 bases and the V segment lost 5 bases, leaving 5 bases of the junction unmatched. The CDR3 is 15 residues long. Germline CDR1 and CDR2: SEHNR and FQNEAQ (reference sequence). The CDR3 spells CASSLRDRANSPLHF. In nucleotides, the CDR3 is TGTGCCAGCAGCCTCCGGGACAGGGCTAATTCACCCCTCCACTTT. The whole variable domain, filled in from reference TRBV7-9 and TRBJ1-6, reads DTGVSQNPRHKITKRGQNVTFRCDPISEHNRLYWYRQTLGQGPEFLTYFQNEAQLEKSRLLSDRFSAERPKGSFSTLEIQRTEQGDSAMYLCASSLRDRANSPLHFGNGTRLTVT.

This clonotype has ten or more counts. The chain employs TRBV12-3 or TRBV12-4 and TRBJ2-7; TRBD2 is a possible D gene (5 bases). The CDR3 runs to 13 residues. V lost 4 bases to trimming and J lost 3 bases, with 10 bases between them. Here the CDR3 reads CASSYDGNYEQYF. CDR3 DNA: TGTGCCAGCAGTTATGACGGGAACTACGAGCAGTACTTC.

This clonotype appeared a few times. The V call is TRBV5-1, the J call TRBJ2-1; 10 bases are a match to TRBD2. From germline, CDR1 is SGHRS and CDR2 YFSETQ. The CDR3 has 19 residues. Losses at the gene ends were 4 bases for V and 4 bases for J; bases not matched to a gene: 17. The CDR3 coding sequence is TGCGCCAGCAGCCGAGCTCTAGCGGGGGCCCGACAAGAATACAATGAGCAGTTCTTC. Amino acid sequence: CASSRALAGARQEYNEQFF.

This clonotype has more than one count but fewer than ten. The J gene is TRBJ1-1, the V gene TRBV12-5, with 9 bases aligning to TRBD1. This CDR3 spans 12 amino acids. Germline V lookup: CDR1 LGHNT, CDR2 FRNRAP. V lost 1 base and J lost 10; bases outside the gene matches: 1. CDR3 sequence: CASGLGQGGAFF. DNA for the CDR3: TGTGCTAGTGGTTTGGGACAGGGGGGAGCTTTCTTT.